A single sample gave rise to the 7 T cell receptor beta chains below, sequenced in a study of T cells in Graves' hyperthyroidism and ophthalmopathy. RNA transcripts served as the template for amplifying TCR beta CDR3 regions. Primed by the HTBI set, a first-round RT-PCR was run on the TCR CDR3. MiXCR was run by TCRdb on the multiplex PCR reads, yielding one entry per CDR3 protein. The sample has roughly 740,000 distinct CDR3 sequences, 16% seen once. The specimen was blood. These receptors were obtained from a man in his late teens or twenties with Graves' hyperthyroidism.

This clonotype was seen more than once but under ten times. This sequence joins TRBV3-1 and TRBJ2-7; TRBD2 agrees at 9 bases. The CDR3 is 17 amino acids. Germline CDR1 LGHDT, CDR2 YNNKEL (reference sequence). Trimming took 4 bases from V and 5 from J; bases not matched to a gene: 15. In DNA form, the CDR3 reads TGTGCCAGCAGCCCCTATGAAACTTGGACTAGCGTCAACGAGCAGTACTTC. Translation gives CASSPYETWTSVNEQYF.

This clonotype appeared many times. Here the CDR3 DNA reads TGTGCCAGCAGTCAAGAGTTGAACACTGAAGCTTTCTTT. This sequence encodes CASSQELNTEAFF. The rearrangement uses TRBV6-1 and TRBJ1-1; D call uncertain. The length of the CDR3 is 13 residues. Per the germline V gene, CDR1 is MNHNS and CDR2 is SASEGT. The V end was cut by 5 bases, the J end by 0 bases, with 7 bases between.

In this sample, this clonotype turned up many times. The J gene is TRBJ1-5, the V gene TRBV2, with D possibly TRBD1 on 6 matching bases. The V and J ends lost 6 bases and 0 bases respectively, with 9 bases between them. The V gene's germline CDR1 is SNHLY and CDR2 FYNNEI. This CDR3 comprises 14 residues. CDR3 bases: TGTGCCAGCAGGAAGGGGGGTAGCAATCAGCCCCAGCATTTT. Encoded protein: CASRKGGSNQPQHF.

This clonotype came up many times. The V gene is TRBV28, the J gene TRBJ1-2; D call uncertain. Looked up from germline, CDR1 is MDHEN and CDR2 is SYDVKM. There are 12 residues in the CDR3. Trimming shortened V by 6 bases and J by 8 bases, and 13 bases separated the two germline ends. CDR3 amino acids: CASRLVGGGYTF. CDR3 coding DNA: TGTGCCAGCAGACTCGTAGGTGGAGGCTACACCTTC.

This clonotype was picked up many times. The chain employs TRBV27 and TRBJ1-1, with 7 bases identical to TRBD1. Germline CDR1 reads MNHEY; CDR2 reads SMNVEV (reference sequence). CDR3 length: 15 residues. J gave up 4 bases and V 5 bases, and 10 bases lay outside the gene matches. CDR3 protein: CASSPGTAASTEAFF. The CDR3 nucleotides read TGTGCCAGCAGTCCCGGGACAGCGGCGAGCACTGAAGCTTTCTTT.

This clonotype appeared many times. The chain is built from TRBV6-2 or TRBV6-3 and TRBJ2-3; no definite D call. V lost 4 bases, J lost 2 bases, and 7 bases lay in between. Germline CDR1 and CDR2: MNHEY and SVGEGT. The CDR3 totals 13 residues. The CDR3 DNA sequence: TGTGCCAGCAGTTTGAGCGTCACAGATACGCAGTATTTT. Translation: CASSLSVTDTQYF.

The V gene is TRBV28, the J gene TRBJ2-2, with D tentatively TRBD2 (5 bases). CDR3 length: 15 residues. Trimming left V 3 bases short and J 4 bases short, with 12 bases between. Per germline, CDR1 MDHEN and CDR2 SYDVKM. The CDR3 DNA follows: TGTGCCAGCAGTTTTATCTGGGAGACCACCGGGGAGCTGTTTTTT. The encoded protein is CASSFIWETTGELFF.